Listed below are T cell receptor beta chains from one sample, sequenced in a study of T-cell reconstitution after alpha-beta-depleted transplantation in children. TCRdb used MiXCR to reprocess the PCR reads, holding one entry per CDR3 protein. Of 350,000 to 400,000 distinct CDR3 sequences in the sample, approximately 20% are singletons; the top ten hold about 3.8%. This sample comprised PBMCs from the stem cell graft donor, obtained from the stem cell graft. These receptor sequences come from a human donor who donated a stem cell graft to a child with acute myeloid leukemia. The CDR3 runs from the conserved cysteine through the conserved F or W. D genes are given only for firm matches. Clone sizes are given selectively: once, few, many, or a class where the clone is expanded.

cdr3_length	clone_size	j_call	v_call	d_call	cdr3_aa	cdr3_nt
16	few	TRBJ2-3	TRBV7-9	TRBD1	CASSPSTGRIADTQYF	TGTGCCAGCAGCCCCTCGACAGGGCGGATTGCAGATACGCAGTATTTT
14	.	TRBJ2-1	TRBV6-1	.	CASSPVRGYNEQFF	TGTGCCAGCAGTCCCGTCAGAGGCTACAATGAGCAGTTCTTC
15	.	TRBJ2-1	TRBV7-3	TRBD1	CASSPGTGWDNEQFF	TGTGCCAGCAGCCCCGGGACAGGGTGGGACAATGAGCAGTTCTTC
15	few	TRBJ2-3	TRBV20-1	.	CSARYAGTSTDTQYF	TGCAGTGCTAGGTACGCGGGAACAAGCACAGATACGCAGTATTTT
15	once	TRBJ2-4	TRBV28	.	CASSLRLGAGDIQYF	TGTGCCAGCAGTTTACGGTTGGGGGCGGGGGACATTCAGTACTTC
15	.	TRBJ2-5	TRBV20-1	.	CSARGLWPVQETQYF	TGCAGTGCTAGAGGTTTGTGGCCAGTCCAAGAGACCCAGTACTTC
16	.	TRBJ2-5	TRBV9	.	CASSVGAGGRSETQYF	TGTGCCAGCAGCGTAGGGGCAGGGGGGCGTTCAGAGACCCAGTACTTC
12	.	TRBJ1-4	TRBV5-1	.	CASSGGNEKLFF	TGCGCCAGCAGCGGCGGCAATGAAAAACTGTTTTTT
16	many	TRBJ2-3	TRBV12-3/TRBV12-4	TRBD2	CASRPRAREHGDTQYF	TGTGCCAGCAGACCCCGGGCGCGGGAGCATGGAGATACGCAGTATTTT
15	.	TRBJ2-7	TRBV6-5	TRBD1	CASSSPGQGIYEQYF	TGTGCCAGCAGTTCGCCGGGACAGGGGATATACGAGCAGTACTTC
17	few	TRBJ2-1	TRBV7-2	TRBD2	CASSFAGTSGPYNEQFF	TGTGCCAGCAGCTTTGCAGGGACTAGCGGACCCTACAATGAGCAGTTCTTC
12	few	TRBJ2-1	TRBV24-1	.	CATSDLGREQFF	TGTGCCACCAGTGATTTAGGCCGGGAGCAGTTCTTC
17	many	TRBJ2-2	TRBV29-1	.	CSVDSWARSVNTGELFF	TGCAGCGTTGATAGTTGGGCCCGCTCGGTAAACACCGGGGAGCTGTTTTTT
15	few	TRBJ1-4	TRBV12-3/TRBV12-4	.	CASSLGGSSNEKLFF	TGTGCCAGCAGTCTAGGGGGATCCTCTAATGAAAAACTGTTTTTT
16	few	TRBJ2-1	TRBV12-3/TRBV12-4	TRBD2	CASSPGSGRSYNEQFF	TGTGCCAGCAGTCCCGGTAGCGGGAGATCCTACAATGAGCAGTTCTTC
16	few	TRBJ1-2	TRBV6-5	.	CASSYSNRHTGDGYTF	TGTGCCAGCAGTTACTCGAACAGGCACACCGGGGATGGCTACACCTTC
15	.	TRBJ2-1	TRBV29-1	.	CSVEGTESSYNEQFF	TGCAGCGTTGAAGGGACGGAGAGCTCCTACAATGAGCAGTTCTTC
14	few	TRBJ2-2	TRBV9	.	CASGLTGNTGELFF	TGTGCCAGCGGACTGACAGGGAACACCGGGGAGCTGTTTTTT
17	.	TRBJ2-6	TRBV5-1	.	CASSLSGAYSGANVLTF	TGCGCCAGCAGCTTGTCGGGGGCGTACTCTGGGGCCAACGTCCTGACTTTC
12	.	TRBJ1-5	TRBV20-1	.	CSAGRKNQPQHF	TGCAGTGCAGGACGGAAAAATCAGCCCCAGCATTTT
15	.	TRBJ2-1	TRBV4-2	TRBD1	CASSHRDRDHNEQFF	TGTGCCAGCAGCCACCGGGACAGGGACCACAATGAGCAGTTCTTC
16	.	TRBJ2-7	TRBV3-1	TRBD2	CASSQVQAGSSYEQYF	TGTGCCAGCAGCCAAGTTCAAGCGGGAAGCTCCTACGAGCAGTACTTC
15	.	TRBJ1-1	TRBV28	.	CASSLGGTPNTEAFF	TGTGCCAGCAGTTTAGGGGGGACACCGAACACTGAAGCTTTCTTT
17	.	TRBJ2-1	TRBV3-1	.	CASSSPPLAGWSNEQFF	TGTGCCAGCAGCTCCCCCCCTTTGGCGGGGTGGAGCAATGAGCAGTTCTTC
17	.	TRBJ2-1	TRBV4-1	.	CASSQRGRATPSEPQFF	TGCGCCAGCAGCCAAAGGGGCAGGGCTACCCCTAGCGAACCACAGTTCTTC
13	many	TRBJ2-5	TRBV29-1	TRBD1	CSVDRQGWETQYF	TGCAGCGTTGATAGACAGGGGTGGGAGACCCAGTACTTC
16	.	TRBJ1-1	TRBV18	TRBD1	CASSRMGQGAGVEAFF	TGTGCCAGCTCCCGCATGGGACAGGGGGCCGGGGTTGAAGCTTTCTTT
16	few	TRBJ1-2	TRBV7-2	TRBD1	CASSLERPDRGYGYTF	TGTGCCAGCAGCTTAGAAAGGCCAGACAGGGGCTATGGCTACACCTTC
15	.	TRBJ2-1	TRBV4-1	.	CASSQAGEPYNEQFF	TGCGCCAGCAGCCAAGCGGGAGAGCCCTACAATGAGCAGTTCTTC
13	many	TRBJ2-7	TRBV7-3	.	CASSLTNRDEQYF	TGTGCCAGCAGCTTAACGAACAGGGACGAGCAGTACTTC
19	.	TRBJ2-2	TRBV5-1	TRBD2	CASSGGLAINFANTGELFF	TGCGCCAGCAGCGGGGGACTAGCGATTAACTTCGCGAACACCGGGGAGCTGTTTTTT
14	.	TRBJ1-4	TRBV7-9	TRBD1	CASSNRDRSEKLFF	TGTGCCAGCAGCAACCGGGACAGGAGTGAAAAACTGTTTTTT
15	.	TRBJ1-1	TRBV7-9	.	CASSSPGTLFPEAFF	TGTGCCAGCAGCAGCCCCGGGACTTTATTCCCTGAAGCTTTCTTT
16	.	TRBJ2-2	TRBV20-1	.	CSARKGGARSTGELFF	TGCAGTGCTAGAAAAGGGGGGGCGCGAAGCACCGGGGAGCTGTTTTTT
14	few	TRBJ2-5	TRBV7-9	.	CASNYDWGTETQYF	TGTGCCAGCAACTACGACTGGGGGACAGAGACCCAGTACTTC
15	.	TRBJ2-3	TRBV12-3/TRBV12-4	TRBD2	CASLGGREGIDTQYF	TGTGCCAGCCTAGGTGGGCGGGAGGGCATAGATACGCAGTATTTT
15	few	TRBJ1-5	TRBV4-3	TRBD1	CASSQDQGAWQPQHF	TGCGCCAGCAGCCAAGATCAGGGGGCCTGGCAGCCCCAGCATTTT
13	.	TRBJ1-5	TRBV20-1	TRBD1	CSARGQVNQPQHF	TGCAGTGCTAGGGGACAGGTCAATCAGCCCCAGCATTTT
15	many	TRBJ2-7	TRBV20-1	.	CSAREAGAASYEQYF	TGCAGTGCTAGAGAAGCAGGGGCCGCCTCCTACGAGCAGTACTTC
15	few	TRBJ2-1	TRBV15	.	CATSRVGISYNEQFF	TGTGCCACCAGCAGAGTCGGGATCTCCTACAATGAGCAGTTCTTC
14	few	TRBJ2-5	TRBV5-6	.	CASSSGLIQETQYF	TGTGCCAGCAGCTCGGGACTGATTCAAGAGACCCAGTACTTC
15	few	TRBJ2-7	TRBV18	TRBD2	CASSPGSGTIYEQYF	TGTGCCAGCTCACCCGGTAGCGGGACTATTTACGAGCAGTACTTC
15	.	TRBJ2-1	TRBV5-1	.	CASSLGQDLNNEQFF	TGCGCCAGCAGCTTGGGGCAGGACCTTAACAATGAGCAGTTCTTC
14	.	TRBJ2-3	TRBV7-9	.	CASSSGQSTDTQYF	TGTGCCAGCAGCTCCGGACAGAGCACAGATACGCAGTATTTT
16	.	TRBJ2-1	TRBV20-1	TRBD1	CSASDRLTGGNNEQFF	TGCAGTGCTAGCGACCGGCTGACAGGGGGCAACAATGAGCAGTTCTTC
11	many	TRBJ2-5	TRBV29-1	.	CSVQGTETQYF	TGCAGCGTTCAGGGGACGGAGACCCAGTACTTC
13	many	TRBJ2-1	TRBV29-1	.	CSSLGVLYNEQFF	TGCAGCTCCCTCGGCGTTCTGTACAATGAGCAGTTCTTC
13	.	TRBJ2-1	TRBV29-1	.	CSTGSGAYNEQFF	TGCAGCACAGGTTCAGGGGCCTACAATGAGCAGTTCTTC
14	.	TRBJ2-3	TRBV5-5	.	CASGSGEVPDTQYF	TGTGCCAGCGGGTCGGGAGAGGTCCCAGATACGCAGTATTTT